This TCR beta chain stems from a study of cytomegalovirus exposure and HLA in healthy donors. Notes on this clone: Its antigen is as yet unknown.

Regarding the study as a whole: Accurate prediction of HLA-A and HLA-B alleles (for most subjects) was reportedly achieved from TCR beta sequences.

It was with 60 Vbeta and 13 Jbeta primers that the PCR ran. Measured with immunoSEQ multiplex PCR; TCRdb has only the in-frame clones, and not every one. The sample carries around 110,000 clones, approximately 66% recorded once. There are 13 residues in the CDR3. CDR1 and CDR2 (germline): SNHLY, FYNNEI. V was trimmed by 4 bases and J by 6 bases, leaving 12 bases between them. The sample comprised PBMCs. The chain joins TRBV2 to TRBJ1-2; D may be TRBD1 (6 bases). The TCR was taken from a woman in her thirties or forties in good health and CMV-seropositive. This chain's CDR3 is CASSGYRVDGYTF. Written as DNA, the CDR3 is TGTGCCAGCAGTGGCTACAGGGTGGATGGCTACACCTTC. The whole variable domain, remainder taken from reference TRBV2 and TRBJ1-2, is EPEVTQTPSHQVTQMGQEVILRCVPISNHLYFYWYRQILGQKVEFLVSFYNNEISEKSEIFDDQFSVERPDGSNFTLKIRSTKLEDSAMYFCASSGYRVDGYTFGSGTRLTVV.